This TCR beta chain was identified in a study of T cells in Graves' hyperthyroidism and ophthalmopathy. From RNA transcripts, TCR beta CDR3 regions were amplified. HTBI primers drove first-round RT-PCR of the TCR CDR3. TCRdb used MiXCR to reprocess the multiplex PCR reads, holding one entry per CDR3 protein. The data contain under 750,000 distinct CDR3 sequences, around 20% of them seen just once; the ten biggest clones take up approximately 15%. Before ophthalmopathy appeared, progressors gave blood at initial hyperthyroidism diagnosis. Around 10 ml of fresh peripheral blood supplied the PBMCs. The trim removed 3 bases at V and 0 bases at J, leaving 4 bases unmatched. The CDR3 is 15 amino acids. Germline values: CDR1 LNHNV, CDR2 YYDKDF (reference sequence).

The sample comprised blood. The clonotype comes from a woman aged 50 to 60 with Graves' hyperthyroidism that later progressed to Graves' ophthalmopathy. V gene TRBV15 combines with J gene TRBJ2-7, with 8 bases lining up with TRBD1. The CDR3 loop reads CATSSPDRGSYEQYF. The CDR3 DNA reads TGTGCCACCAGCAGCCCCGACAGGGGCTCCTACGAGCAGTACTTC.